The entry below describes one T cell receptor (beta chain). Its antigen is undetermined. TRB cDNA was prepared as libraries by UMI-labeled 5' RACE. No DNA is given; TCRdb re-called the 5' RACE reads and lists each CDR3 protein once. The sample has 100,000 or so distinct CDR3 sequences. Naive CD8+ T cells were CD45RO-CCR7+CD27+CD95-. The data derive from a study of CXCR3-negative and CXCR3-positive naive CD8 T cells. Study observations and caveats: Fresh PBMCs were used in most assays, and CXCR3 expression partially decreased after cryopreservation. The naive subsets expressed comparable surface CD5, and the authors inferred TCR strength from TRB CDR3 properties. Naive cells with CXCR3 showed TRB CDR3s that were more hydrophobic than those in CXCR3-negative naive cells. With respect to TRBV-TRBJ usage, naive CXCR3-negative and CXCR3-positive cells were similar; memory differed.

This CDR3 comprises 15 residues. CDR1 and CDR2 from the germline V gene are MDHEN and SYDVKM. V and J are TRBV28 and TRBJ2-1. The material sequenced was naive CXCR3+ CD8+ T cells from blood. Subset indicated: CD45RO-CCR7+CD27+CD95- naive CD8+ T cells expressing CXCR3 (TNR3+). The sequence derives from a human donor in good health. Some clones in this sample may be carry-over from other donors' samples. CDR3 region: CASSEVFSSYNEQFF.